The 9 T cell receptor beta chains below all came from one sample that was sequenced in a study of cytomegalovirus exposure and HLA in healthy donors. A multiplex PCR was run with 60 Vbeta primers and 13 Jbeta primers. Repertoires were generated with immunoSEQ multiplex PCR, while TCRdb's copy carries only in-frame clones and drops some. The sample includes 200,000 to 250,000 clones, about 75% of them seen just once. The specimen sequenced was PBMCs. The receptors were gathered from a woman in her 30s in good health and CMV-seronegative.

This clone was counted a few times. In DNA form, the CDR3 reads TGCAGCGTCGCTTCCGGGACAGATAACACTGAAGCTTTCTTT. Translating it yields CSVASGTDNTEAFF. This chain connects TRBV29-1 to TRBJ1-1, with 7 positions matching TRBD1. J was trimmed by 2 bases and V by 6 bases; bases with no gene match: 9. Per germline, CDR1 SQVTM and CDR2 ANQGSEA. This CDR3 region has 14 residues.

The rearrangement joins TRBV11-2 to TRBJ2-3; weak D call: TRBD2 (5 bases). Trimming shortened V by 6 bases and J by 6 bases, and 19 bases separated the two germline ends. Germline-derived CDR1 and CDR2 are SGHAT and FQNNGV. This CDR3 is built from 15 residues. CDR3 DNA sequence: TGTGCCAGCAGACTCATCGGGGATCCTGCCGATACGCAGTATTTT. This translates into CASRLIGDPADTQYF.

This clone has more than one count but fewer than ten. The CDR3 nucleotides are TGTGCCAGCAGTTACGCCGGACAGGATGGCTATGGCTACACCTTC. This encodes CASSYAGQDGYGYTF. The rearrangement uses TRBV6-6 and TRBJ1-2; 7 bases match TRBD1. This CDR3 is built from 15 residues. In germline, CDR1 is MNHNY, CDR2 SVGAGI (reference sequence). Trimming removed 2 bases from V and 4 bases from J; junction bases left unmatched: 7.

The chain combines TRBV7-9 with TRBJ2-3, with TRBD2 matching 7 bases. V was pared by 2 bases and J by 2 bases, with 7 bases of the junction left unmatched. Germline CDR1 is SEHNR and CDR2 is FQNEAQ (reference sequence). This CDR3 is built from 16 residues. The CDR3 here is CASSLRRGSPTDTQYF. The CDR3 bases are TGTGCCAGCAGCTTAAGGCGCGGGAGCCCCACAGATACGCAGTATTTT.

J is TRBJ2-3 and V is TRBV11-2; 7 positions agree with TRBD1. With 3 bases clipped from V and 4 bases from J, the junction kept 4 bases outside the gene matches. The CDR3 spans 14 residues. The germline CDR1 and CDR2 sequences are SGHAT and FQNNGV. CDR3 region: CASSFAQGADTQYF. The CDR3, as DNA: TGTGCCAGCAGCTTCGCGCAGGGGGCAGATACGCAGTATTTT.

V usage is TRBV15 and J usage is TRBJ1-1; D may be TRBD1 (6 bases). This CDR3 is 14 amino acids long. The germline V and J ends were trimmed by 1 base and 0 bases, with 6 bases remaining between them. Germline V gives CDR1 LNHNV, CDR2 YYDKDF (reference sequence). CDR3 region: CATSRGTVNTEAFF. CDR3 nucleotide sequence: TGTGCCACCAGCAGAGGGACAGTGAACACTGAAGCTTTCTTT.

V gene TRBV2 combines with J gene TRBJ2-2; D is unclear. This CDR3 comprises 16 residues. V was cut by 4 bases and J by 1 base, with 13 bases left in between. Germline V CDR1 and CDR2: SNHLY, FYNNEI. CDR3 region: CASSAFVAQNTGELFF. The CDR3, as DNA: TGTGCCAGCAGTGCCTTCGTAGCACAGAACACCGGGGAGCTGTTTTTT.

This clone was seen a handful of times. The rearrangement uses TRBV7-9 and TRBJ2-7; 9 bases agree with TRBD1. The junction had 6 bases not matched to a gene; V was cut back by 7 bases and J by 2 bases. Per the germline V gene, CDR1 is SEHNR and CDR2 is FQNEAQ (reference sequence). The CDR3 is 14 amino acids. CDR3 loop: CASTPGQGAYEQYF. In nucleotides, the CDR3 is TGTGCCAGCACCCCGGGACAGGGAGCCTACGAGCAGTACTTC.

The chain is built from TRBV4-3 and TRBJ2-7, with TRBD2 matching 8 bases. The CDR3 contains 14 residues. Germline V gene lookup returns CDR1 LGHNA and CDR2 YSLEER. Trimming took 3 bases from V and 3 from J; bases not matched to a gene: 4. DNA of the CDR3: TGCGCCAGCAGCCATCCCGGGACTAGCTACGAGCAGTACTTC. This encodes CASSHPGTSYEQYF.